The 17 T cell receptor beta chains presented below share a single source sample, sequenced in a study of blood T cell repertoires in COVID-19. Assay: immunoSEQ multiplex PCR; the TCRdb copy retains only in-frame clones and omits some. This repertoire shows about 130,000 clones, 70% to 90% found once; its top ten account for over 1%. Sequenced input: peripheral blood. The source of these receptors is a woman of 80 years or more with acute or convalescent COVID-19.

This sequence joins TRBV2 and TRBJ2-2, with TRBD1 identical over 7 bases. CDR3 length: 15 residues. Germline V gives CDR1 SNHLY, CDR2 FYNNEI. J gave up 2 bases and V 6 bases, and 6 bases lay outside the gene matches. The DNA for the CDR3 is TGTGCCAGCAGGACCGACAGGGTCAACACCGGGGAGCTGTTTTTT. It encodes CASRTDRVNTGELFF. The variable domain in full, completed from reference TRBV2 and TRBJ2-2, reads EPEVTQTPSHQVTQMGQEVILRCVPISNHLYFYWYRQILGQKVEFLVSFYNNEISEKSEIFDDQFSVERPDGSNFTLKIRSTKLEDSAMYFCASRTDRVNTGELFFGEGSRLTVL.

The table lists this clone with many counts. The chain is built from TRBV5-1 and TRBJ2-7; 7 bases align to TRBD1. Germline trimming cut 4 bases from V and 5 bases from J; bases unmatched to any gene: 9. CDR1 and CDR2 (germline): SGHRS, YFSETQ. CDR3 size: 14 residues. The CDR3 sequence is CASSIGTAVDEQYF. The CDR3 nucleotides read TGCGCCAGCAGCATTGGGACAGCTGTCGACGAGCAGTACTTC.

This CDR3 reads CASRTLIGQGVTGELFF. CDR3 in DNA: TGTGCCAGCAGGACCCTAATTGGACAGGGTGTCACCGGGGAGCTGTTTTTT. The chain is built from TRBV27 and TRBJ2-2; 8 nucleotides line up with TRBD1. Trimming cost V 6 bases and J 4 bases; bases outside gene matches: 13. This CDR3 region has 17 residues. Germline V CDR1 and CDR2: MNHEY, SMNVEV (reference sequence).

The rearrangement uses TRBV3-1 (or the pseudogene TRBV3-2) and TRBJ2-5; the match to TRBD2 covers 8 bases. The V gene end was trimmed by 7 bases and the J gene end by 3 bases; junction bases not matched to a gene: 10. Germline V gene data show CDR1 as LGHDT and CDR2 as YNNKEL (reference sequence). The CDR3 has 15 residues. CDR3 nucleotide sequence: TGTGCCAGCAATCTCAACGGGGGGGCGGAAGAGACCCAGTACTTC. Its protein product is CASNLNGGAEETQYF.

This clone was picked up one time. This sequence joins TRBV6-6 and TRBJ1-2; 7 nucleotides line up with TRBD1. The CDR3 covers 13 residues. Germline CDR1 reads MNHNY; CDR2 reads SVGAGI (reference sequence). V trimming: 5 bases; J trimming: 4 bases; junction bases outside the gene matches: 4. The CDR3 DNA follows: TGTGCCAGCAGTGCCCGACAGGGCTATGGCTACACCTTC. Its translation is CASSARQGYGYTF.

The chain's CDR3 is CASSASYTRLQYF. CDR3 DNA sequence: TGTGCCAGCAGTGCGAGCTATACTAGGCTTCAGTACTTC. The chain combines TRBV12-3 or TRBV12-4 with TRBJ2-4; perhaps TRBD2 as D (5 bases). The CDR3 length is 13 residues. V lost 5 bases and J 11 bases, leaving 16 bases between the germline ends.

This chain links TRBV6-5 with TRBJ1-1; 7 bases are shared with TRBD1. Germline CDR1 reads MNHEY; CDR2 reads SVGAGI. J lost 4 bases, V lost 6 bases, and 11 bases had no gene match. The CDR3 is 15 amino acids. The CDR3 reads CASRLTGSGGTEAFF. The CDR3 DNA follows: TGTGCCAGCAGGTTGACAGGGTCAGGGGGCACTGAAGCTTTCTTT.

The chain employs TRBV28 and TRBJ1-1; D not certain. Germline V CDR1 and CDR2: MDHEN, SYDVKM. Trimming removed 5 bases from V and 1 base from J, with 23 bases in between. The CDR3 runs 18 residues. The CDR3 protein is CASSPPAHGVQRNTEAFF. The CDR3 DNA is TGTGCCAGCAGTCCTCCCGCCCACGGGGTCCAGAGGAACACTGAAGCTTTCTTT.

This clone was counted only a few times. The rearrangement links TRBV5-4 to TRBJ2-5; 7 positions match TRBD1. The CDR3 length is 19 residues. J lost 0 bases, V lost 0 bases, and 14 bases had no gene match. In germline, CDR1 is SGHNT, CDR2 YYREEE (reference sequence). The CDR3, as DNA: TGTGCCAGCAGCTTGGCGACAGGGTGGGGCCGACCGTACCAAGAGACCCAGTACTTC. As protein: CASSLATGWGRPYQETQYF.

The V and J genes are TRBV6-1 and TRBJ1-3; no clear D gene. The CDR3 is 15 amino acids. The V end lost 1 base, the J end lost 0 bases, and 7 bases lay between the germline ends. Germline values: CDR1 MNHNS, CDR2 SASEGT. This CDR3 reads CASSEVGPSGNTIYF. The CDR3 DNA reads TGTGCCAGCAGTGAAGTTGGGCCCTCTGGAAACACCATATATTTT.

In its sample, this clone was seen once. The V gene is TRBV5-4, the J gene TRBJ1-1, with D maybe TRBD1 (5 bases). Between the trimmed V and J ends, which lost 1 base and 10 bases, there was a span of 17 bases. CDR3 length: 14 amino acids. The germline CDR1 and CDR2 sequences are SGHNT and YYREEE (reference sequence). Here the CDR3 reads CASSLYAARGGAFF. The DNA of the CDR3 is TGTGCCAGCAGCTTGTATGCAGCAAGGGGAGGAGCTTTCTTT.

This clone was observed a handful of times. The chain combines TRBV19 with TRBJ1-2; D gene uncertain. V shed 5 bases and J shed 5 bases, with 9 bases lying between them. The CDR3 covers 12 residues. From germline, CDR1 is LNHDA and CDR2 SQIVND (reference sequence). The CDR3 sequence: CASSPRGYGYTF. The CDR3 DNA sequence: TGTGCCAGTAGTCCACGGGGATATGGCTACACCTTC. The full variable domain, its missing parts supplied by reference TRBV19 and TRBJ1-2, is DGGITQSPKYLFRKEGQNVTLSCEQNLNHDAMYWYRQDPGQGLRLIYYSQIVNDFQKGDIAEGYSVSREKKESFPLTVTSAQKNPTAFYLCASSPRGYGYTFGSGTRLTVV.

This sequence joins TRBV28 and TRBJ1-5, with D perhaps TRBD1 (5 bases). Germline CDR1 is MDHEN and CDR2 is SYDVKM. The CDR3 sequence is 15 residues long. Deletions cut 6 bases from V and 0 bases from J, with 12 bases between. In DNA form, the CDR3 reads TGTGCCAGCAGAAACTCAGGGTATAGCAATCAGCCCCAGCATTTT. Encoded protein: CASRNSGYSNQPQHF.

The V gene is TRBV4-2, the J gene TRBJ2-7; TRBD1 matches 9 bases. Germline V gene data show CDR1 as LGHNA and CDR2 as YNFKEQ. The CDR3 sequence is 13 residues long. The ends lost 4 bases at V and 3 bases at J; junction bases unmatched: 1. The CDR3 nucleotides are TGTGCCAGCAGCCGGGACAGGGACTACGAGCAGTACTTC. It codes for CASSRDRDYEQYF.

The rearrangement links TRBV4-2 to TRBJ2-2; 14 nucleotides align to TRBD2. With V trimmed by 6 bases and J by 1 base, 4 bases remained unmatched. CDR1 and CDR2 (germline): LGHNA, YNFKEQ. CDR3 size: 17 residues. The chain's CDR3 is CASRGTSGGLNTGELFF. The DNA for the CDR3 is TGTGCCAGCAGGGGGACTAGCGGGGGCCTGAACACCGGGGAGCTGTTTTTT.

This chain links TRBV27 with TRBJ1-6, with D possibly being TRBD1 (6 bases). With 3 bases removed from V and 0 bases from J, the gap between germline ends came to 12 bases. CDR3 length: 17 amino acids. CDR1 MNHEY and CDR2 SMNVEV come from the germline V gene (reference sequence). CDR3 bases: TGTGCCAGCAGTTTTAGGACAGCGAGCTCCTATAATTCACCCCTCCACTTT. Protein sequence: CASSFRTASSYNSPLHF.

This chain joins TRBV6-5 and TRBJ2-3; 7 nucleotides agree with TRBD2. This CDR3 comprises 13 residues. The V and J ends lost 7 bases and 9 bases, in that order; junction bases with no gene match: 10. Germline V gene data show CDR1 as MNHEY and CDR2 as SVGAGI. CDR3 loop: CASTPTSVRTQYF. CDR3 in DNA: TGTGCCAGCACCCCAACTAGCGTCCGGACGCAGTATTTT.